Sequencing of this T cell receptor (beta chain) was carried out in a study of shared clonotypes between healthy human individuals. With regard to this clone: Its antigen is not known.

Libraries were prepared by immunoSEQ multiplex PCR; TCRdb keeps only in-frame clonotypes and omits some of them. The table has hundreds of thousands of clones, 95% to 97% seen once; the top ten hold over 0.2%. Naive CD8 populations comprised CD45RO-negative cells positively selected for CCR7, excluding terminally differentiated effector memory CD45RA+ cells. Recent acute infections and vaccinations were absent in the healthy HIV-negative adult donors. This CDR3 has 18 amino acids. CDR1 GTSNPN and CDR2 SVGIG come from the germline V gene (reference sequence). Whole-study results and caveats: Shared across a few donors were around 5% of the naive CD4 clonotypes.

The source of this sequence is a man in his thirties or forties in good health. The source material was naive CD8+ T cells sorted from blood. The rearrangement links TRBV30 to TRBJ1-1, with D tentatively TRBD1 (5 bases). The CDR3 reads CEGEAPQRRSSLNTEAFF. CDR3 in DNA: TGTGAAGGGGAGGCACCCCAGAGAAGAAGCAGCTTAAACACTGAAGCTTTCTTT.